These 7 T cell receptor beta chains were all obtained from the same sample, sequenced in a study of cytomegalovirus exposure and HLA in healthy donors. Amplification used 60 Vbeta primers and 13 Jbeta primers. Profiled with immunoSEQ multiplex PCR; TCRdb holds only in-frame clones, not every one. This repertoire shows 90,000 to 95,000 clones, 70% to 90% found once; its top ten account for around 2%. Sequences were obtained from PBMCs. These receptors were collected from a man between 18 and 35 years old in good health and CMV-seronegative.

The chain couples TRBV6-5 to TRBJ2-7; TRBD1 might be the D (6 bases). Germline CDR1 reads MNHEY; CDR2 reads SVGAGI. The length of the CDR3 is 15 residues. The V and J ends lost 1 base and 4 bases respectively, with 14 bases between them. The CDR3 loop is CASSYYPTGSYEQYF. The CDR3 nucleotides are TGTGCCAGCAGTTACTACCCCACAGGGAGTTACGAGCAGTACTTC.

The chain joins TRBV7-9 to TRBJ1-5; 8 bases match TRBD1. The germline gives CDR1 SEHNR, CDR2 FQNEAQ (reference sequence). The V segment lost 5 bases and the J segment 2 bases; nucleotides outside the gene matches: 11. This CDR3 region has 17 residues. DNA of the CDR3: TGTGCCAGCAGCGGGACAGGTGGACGGAAAGGCAATCAGCCCCAGCATTTT. The encoded protein is CASSGTGGRKGNQPQHF.

J is TRBJ2-4 and V is TRBV2, with TRBD2 matching 10 bases. V lost 7 bases and J lost 1; bases outside the gene matches: 10. The CDR3 runs 17 residues. Germline CDR1 reads SNHLY; CDR2 reads FYNNEI. The CDR3 here is CASKEESGGAAKNIQYF. In DNA form, the CDR3 reads TGTGCCAGCAAGGAGGAAAGCGGGGGGGCGGCCAAAAACATTCAGTACTTC. The full variable domain, with the rest looked up from reference TRBV2 and TRBJ2-4, is EPEVTQTPSHQVTQMGQEVILRCVPISNHLYFYWYRQILGQKVEFLVSFYNNEISEKSEIFDDQFSVERPDGSNFTLKIRSTKLEDSAMYFCASKEESGGAAKNIQYFGAGTRLSVL.

This chain links TRBV18 with TRBJ1-2; the match to TRBD1 covers 7 bases. The germline V gene encodes CDR1 KGHSH and CDR2 LQKENI. Trimming took 4 bases from V and 4 from J; bases not matched to a gene: 15. The CDR3 extends over 17 amino acids. The CDR3 DNA reads TGTGCCAGCTCACTGGGTCGCATTGAACAGGGGATCTATGGCTACACCTTC. It encodes CASSLGRIEQGIYGYTF.

The chain has TRBV5-1 and TRBJ2-5; 9 bases agree with TRBD2. Gene TRBJ2-7 matches the end of the DNA better, so the J call may be wrong. There are 15 residues in the CDR3. From germline, CDR1 is SGHRS and CDR2 YFSETQ. The CDR3 here is CASSLERGDIYEQYF. The DNA of the CDR3 is TGCGCCAGCAGCTTGGAGCGGGGGGACATCTACGAGCAGTACTTC.

This clone has a single count. J is TRBJ1-2 and V is TRBV6-5, with 10 bases identical to TRBD1. The CDR3 is made up of 15 amino acids. V shed 0 bases, J shed 7 bases, and the junction held 5 bases outside the gene matches. Germline loops: CDR1 MNHEY, CDR2 SVGAGI. The CDR3 here is CASSYSPDRGGGYTF. CDR3 bases: TGTGCCAGCAGTTACTCTCCGGACAGGGGGGGTGGCTACACCTTC.

The chain employs TRBV19 and TRBJ2-3, with 15 bases that match TRBD2. CDR1 is LNHDA, CDR2 SQIVND, per germline (reference sequence). Germline trimming cut 8 bases from V and 6 bases from J; bases unmatched to any gene: 3. The CDR3 runs 14 residues. The CDR3 bases are TGTGCCAGTCGGACTAGCGGGGGGGCGGATACGCAGTATTTT. It specifies CASRTSGGADTQYF.